This TCR beta chain is from a study of blood T cell repertoires in COVID-19. The wider study: Acute-phase and convalescent COVID-19 samples originated in the United States, Italy and Spain. T cells, B-cell-depleted T cells, or PBMCs supplied cDNA or gDNA.

In the original analysis: Estimated nucleated cell counts came from reference gene primer amplification. The protocol was immunoSEQ multiplex PCR, while the TCRdb copy is restricted to in-frame clones and leaves out a portion. V, J and clone size are those of that table, while D and trimming were read from the DNA. The sample lists some 120,000 clones; over 85% were seen once. Per germline, CDR1 WSHSY and CDR2 SAAADI. Trimming took 6 bases from V and 8 from J, leaving 19 bases between them. The CDR3 totals 15 residues. This chain connects TRBV10-2 to TRBJ1-4; D is unresolved. The sequence was obtained from a man in his fifties with active COVID-19. Sequences were obtained from peripheral blood. In nucleotides, the CDR3 is TGCGCCAGCAGCAGAAGGACGGGCTGGGAGGAAAAACTGTTTTTT. Its protein is CASSRRTGWEEKLFF.